One sample yielded the 19 T cell receptor beta chains listed below, sequenced in a study of cytomegalovirus exposure and HLA in healthy donors. PCR amplification relied on 60 Vbeta primers (plus 13 Jbeta primers). TCRdb's copy holds only in-frame clones and misses some; the assay was immunoSEQ multiplex PCR. Among over 200,000 clones, about 80% were seen once, and the ten largest hold 0.55% to 0.7%. The sequenced material came from PBMCs. The receptor set was obtained from a woman in her forties in good health and CMV-seronegative.

The chain links TRBV7-2 to TRBJ2-5, with 7 bases fitting TRBD1. With 5 bases clipped from V and 4 bases from J, the junction kept 7 bases outside the gene matches. CDR1 is SGHTA, CDR2 FQGNSA, per germline. The CDR3 covers 14 residues. The CDR3 DNA reads as TGTGCCAGCAGCCCCACTCGACAGGGAGAGACCCAGTACTTC. It is translated as CASSPTRQGETQYF.

The V and J genes are TRBV27 and TRBJ1-1, with 9 bases matching TRBD1. The CDR3 is 14 residues long. Germline V CDR1 and CDR2: MNHEY, SMNVEV (reference sequence). Germline trimming cut 6 bases from V and 5 bases from J; bases unmatched to any gene: 7. The CDR3 is CASRFRDRETEAFF. The CDR3 nucleotides are TGTGCCAGCAGGTTCCGGGACAGGGAGACTGAAGCTTTCTTT.

CDR3 coding DNA: TGTGCCAGCAGCCCCTCCCAAGAGACCCAGTACTTC. Protein: CASSPSQETQYF. The chain employs TRBV7-2 and TRBJ2-5, with D unresolved. Looked up from germline, CDR1 is SGHTA and CDR2 is FQGNSA. V lost 5 bases and J lost 1, with 5 bases in between. This CDR3 region has 12 residues. Using reference TRBV7-2 and TRBJ2-5 for the parts outside the CDR3, the full variable domain is GAGVSQSPSNKVTEKGKDVELRCDPISGHTALYWYRQSLGQGLEFLIYFQGNSAPDKSGLPSDRFSAERTGGSVSTLTIQRTQQEDSAVYLCASSPSQETQYFGPGTRLLVL.

The chain has TRBV10-3 and TRBJ1-1; 7 nucleotides align to TRBD1. Germline loops: CDR1 ENHRY, CDR2 SYGVKD. CDR3 length: 14 amino acids. With 6 bases clipped from V and 7 bases from J, the junction kept 11 bases outside the gene matches. CDR3 residues: CAIRPGQPTGEAFF. The CDR3 DNA sequence: TGTGCCATCAGACCGGGACAGCCAACGGGTGAAGCTTTCTTT.

The chain links TRBV11-3 to TRBJ1-1, with D maybe TRBD1 (6 bases). Trimming pared 5 bases from V and 10 bases from J, leaving 14 bases between. This CDR3 spans 12 amino acids. Per the germline V gene, CDR1 is SGHNT and CDR2 is YENEEA. CDR3 protein: CASSAPGTPAFF. Here the CDR3 DNA reads TGTGCCAGCAGCGCTCCCGGGACACCAGCTTTCTTT.

This clone is a singleton in its sample. The rearrangement joins TRBV7-2 to TRBJ1-5; D call uncertain. CDR3 length equals 16 residues. V lost 0 bases, J lost 0 bases, and 9 bases lay in between. Looked up from germline, CDR1 is SGHTA and CDR2 is FQGNSA. CDR3: CASSLAAGPSNQPQHF. DNA of the CDR3: TGTGCCAGCAGCTTAGCAGCAGGTCCTAGCAATCAGCCCCAGCATTTT.

The table lists this clone with a count of one. One junction end does not reproduce the germline sequence, and a read error may be involved. V and J are TRBV7-9 and TRBJ1-1; D remains ambiguous. The length of the CDR3 is 14 residues. Germline CDR1 and CDR2: SEHNR and FQNEAQ (reference sequence). CDR3 nucleotide sequence: TGTTCCAGCAGCTTATTTGAGGTGAACACTGAAGCTTTCTTT. Its translation is CSSSLFEVNTEAFF.

The genes are TRBV2 and TRBJ2-7; 12 bases are shared with TRBD2. The V and J ends lost 7 bases and 2 bases, in that order; junction bases with no gene match: 6. The germline V gene encodes CDR1 SNHLY and CDR2 FYNNEI. The CDR3 totals 15 residues. The CDR3 reads CASTTGLAGTYEQYF. The CDR3 bases are TGTGCCAGCACTACGGGACTAGCGGGCACCTACGAGCAGTACTTC.

V usage is TRBV19 and J usage is TRBJ2-3; 12 bases agree with TRBD1. Losses at the gene ends were 4 bases for V and 4 bases for J; bases not matched to a gene: 12. Germline loops: CDR1 LNHDA, CDR2 SQIVND (reference sequence). This CDR3 spans 18 amino acids. The CDR3 sequence: CASSRFPGQGADADTQYF. The CDR3 DNA reads TGTGCCAGTAGTAGATTCCCGGGACAGGGGGCGGACGCAGATACGCAGTATTTT.

CDR3 in DNA: TGTGCCAGCATCGATGAAGGGGCTGAAGCTTTCTTT. Amino acids: CASIDEGAEAFF. The chain has TRBV6-1 and TRBJ1-1; perhaps TRBD1 as D (5 bases). The CDR3 totals 12 residues. Trimming took off 7 bases at V and 6 bases at J, with 12 bases between the two ends. Germline V gene sequence: CDR1 MNHNS, CDR2 SASEGT.

The chain carries TRBV29-1 and TRBJ1-2; 8 bases agree with TRBD1. V lost 6 bases to trimming and J lost 7 bases; unmatched junction nucleotides: 10. CDR1 is SQVTM and CDR2 is ANQGSEA in the germline V gene. The CDR3 extends over 13 amino acids. The CDR3 DNA is TGCAGCGTACCCGTGGACAGGGAGATTGGCTACACCTTC. Its translation is CSVPVDREIGYTF.

To note about this clone: One end of the junction is discordant with germline, which a read error may explain. V gene TRBV11-2 combines with J gene TRBJ1-5; D gene unclear. The CDR3 runs 13 residues. CDR1 is SGHAT and CDR2 is FQNNGV in the germline V gene. CDR3 amino acids: CASSLSSDQPQHF. The DNA for the CDR3 is TGTGCCAGCAGCTTAAGTAGCGATCAGCCCCAGCATTTT.

The genes are TRBV5-1 and TRBJ1-2, with 11 bases matching TRBD1. Per the germline V gene, CDR1 is SGHRS and CDR2 is YFSETQ. The CDR3 is 16 amino acids. Unmatched junction bases numbered 4, after V lost 0 bases and J lost 3 bases. The CDR3 region has the DNA TGCGCCAGCAGCTTGGCCGGGACAGGGGGTGACTATGGCTACACCTTC. Translated: CASSLAGTGGDYGYTF.

The J gene is TRBJ2-3, the V gene TRBV18; TRBD2 aligns across 7 bases. The CDR3 extends over 15 amino acids. V dropped 2 bases and J dropped 4; count of bases not matched to a gene: 6. Germline V gene data show CDR1 as KGHSH and CDR2 as LQKENI. CDR3: CASSPNGGSSDTQYF. CDR3 nucleotides: TGTGCCAGCTCACCAAACGGGGGGTCTTCAGATACGCAGTATTTT. The variable domain in full, completed from reference TRBV18 and TRBJ2-3, reads NAGVMQNPRHLVRRRGQEARLRCSPMKGHSHVYWYRQLPEEGLKFMVYLQKENIIDESGMPKERFSAEFPKEGPSILRIQQVVRGDSAAYFCASSPNGGSSDTQYFGPGTRLTVL.

There are a few counts of this clone. This chain connects TRBV5-1 to TRBJ1-4; 8 positions match TRBD1. The CDR3 length is 15 residues. V shed 4 bases and J 7 bases; nucleotides not matched to a gene: 9. CDR1 and CDR2 (germline): SGHRS, YFSETQ. DNA for the CDR3: TGCGCCAGCAGCCTGATGACAGGGGAACGTGAAAAACTGTTTTTT. Translated, it gives CASSLMTGEREKLFF.

The chain uses TRBV5-4 and TRBJ1-1; no definite D call. CDR3 size: 15 residues. Germline V lookup: CDR1 SGHNT, CDR2 YYREEE (reference sequence). The V gene lost 4 bases and the J gene lost 0 bases, with 13 bases spanning the gap. The CDR3 DNA reads as TGTGCCAGCAGCAGACCCGGGTCTATGAACACTGAAGCTTTCTTT. Translated, it gives CASSRPGSMNTEAFF.

The V and J genes are TRBV18 and TRBJ2-2, with D unclear. The CDR3 spans 15 residues. The ends were cut back, 5 bases at V and 2 bases at J, with 12 bases in the middle. Germline V gives CDR1 KGHSH, CDR2 LQKENI. Here the CDR3 DNA reads TGTGCCAGCTCAGCCCCCGGGTCAAACACCGGGGAGCTGTTTTTT. It translates to CASSAPGSNTGELFF.

The V and J genes are TRBV5-6 and TRBJ2-7; no firm D call. The CDR3 is made up of 13 amino acids. Germline V gives CDR1 SGHDT, CDR2 YYEEEE. V was trimmed by 9 bases and J by 4 bases, leaving 17 bases between them. CDR3 nucleotide sequence: TGTGCCACTTCAGCAGGTATTCATTACGAGCAGTACTTC. Translating gives CATSAGIHYEQYF.

The V gene is TRBV6-1, the J gene TRBJ1-3, with a tentative D call TRBD1 (6 bases). This CDR3 has 15 amino acids. Germline CDR1 is MNHNS and CDR2 is SASEGT. Between the trimmed V and J ends, which lost 6 bases and 0 bases, there was a span of 12 bases. The CDR3 spells CASSISDSSGNTIYF. CDR3 coding DNA: TGTGCCAGCAGCATTTCGGACAGCTCTGGAAACACCATATATTTT.